These 5 T cell receptor beta chains share one sample of origin, sequenced in a study of T cell responses to AZD1222 COVID-19 vaccine. TCRdb's copy holds only in-frame clones and misses some; the assay was immunoSEQ multiplex PCR. The sample shows 95,000 to 150,000 clones, 92% of them seen only once. Here the sequenced sample was peripheral blood, taken on day 0 of AZD1222 vaccination. These TCRs come from an adult in good health.

The chain employs TRBV12-3 or TRBV12-4 and TRBJ2-1; tentatively, D is TRBD2 (6 bases). CDR3 size: 13 residues. V lost 6 bases and J lost 7, with 13 bases in between. Here the CDR3 DNA reads TGTGCCAGCAGCCCTACTAGCAGGAATGAGCAGTTCTTC. The encoded protein is CASSPTSRNEQFF.

The chain is built from TRBV4-3 and TRBJ2-3; weak D call: TRBD1 (5 bases). V lost 0 bases, J lost 8 bases, and 6 bases lay in between. There are 12 residues in the CDR3. CDR1 is LGHNA and CDR2 is YSLEER in the germline V gene. The CDR3 DNA reads TGCGCCAGCAGCCAAGAAAGGGGTACGCAGTATTTT. The encoded protein is CASSQERGTQYF.

The J gene is TRBJ2-5, the V gene TRBV7-2; D is unclear. The CDR3 is 14 amino acids. Germline lookup yields CDR1 SGHTA and CDR2 FQGNSA. Trimming shortened V by 1 base and J by 1 base, and 7 bases separated the two germline ends. CDR3 nucleotide sequence: TGTGCCAGCAGCTTAGGACGTAGCCAAGAGACCCAGTACTTC. It is translated as CASSLGRSQETQYF. Supplemented by reference TRBV7-2 and TRBJ2-5, the full variable domain reads GAGVSQSPSNKVTEKGKDVELRCDPISGHTALYWYRQSLGQGLEFLIYFQGNSAPDKSGLPSDRFSAERTGGSVSTLTIQRTQQEDSAVYLCASSLGRSQETQYFGPGTRLLVL.

The chain links TRBV27 to TRBJ1-5; 11 nucleotides line up with TRBD1. In germline, CDR1 is MNHEY, CDR2 SMNVEV (reference sequence). This CDR3 contains 16 residues. J gave up 5 bases and V 5 bases, and 8 bases lay outside the gene matches. The CDR3 DNA reads as TGTGCCAGCAGTCGCAGCCGGACAGGGGGCCATCAGCCCCAGCATTTT. Translated, it gives CASSRSRTGGHQPQHF.

This chain joins TRBV4-3 and TRBJ2-5; 7 bases are a match to TRBD2. V lost 0 bases, J lost 0 bases, and 7 bases stayed unmatched. CDR3 length: 17 residues. Germline V gene data show CDR1 as LGHNA and CDR2 as YSLEER. In DNA form, the CDR3 reads TGCGCCAGCAGCCAAGAACCAGCGGGATCCAACCAAGAGACCCAGTACTTC. This encodes CASSQEPAGSNQETQYF.